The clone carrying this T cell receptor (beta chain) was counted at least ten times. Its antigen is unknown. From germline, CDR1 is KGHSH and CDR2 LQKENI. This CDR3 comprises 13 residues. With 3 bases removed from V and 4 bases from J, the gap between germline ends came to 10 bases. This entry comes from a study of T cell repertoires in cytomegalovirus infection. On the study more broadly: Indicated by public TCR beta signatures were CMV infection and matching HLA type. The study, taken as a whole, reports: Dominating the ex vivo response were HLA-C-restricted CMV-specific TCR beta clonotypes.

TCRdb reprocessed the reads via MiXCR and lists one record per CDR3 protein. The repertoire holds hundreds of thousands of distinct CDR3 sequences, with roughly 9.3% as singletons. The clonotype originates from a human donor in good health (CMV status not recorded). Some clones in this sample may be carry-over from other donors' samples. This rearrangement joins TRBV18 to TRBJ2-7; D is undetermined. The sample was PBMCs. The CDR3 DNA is TGTGCCAGCTCACCTGGGGTCGGGTACGAGCAGTACGTC. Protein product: CASSPGVGYEQYV.